This T cell receptor (beta chain) was identified in a study of T cell changes during pregnancy in multiple sclerosis. Germline values: CDR1 MNHEY, CDR2 SMNVEV (reference sequence). V lost 0 bases and J lost 8; bases outside the gene matches: 7. There are 16 residues in the CDR3. The table came from immunoSEQ multiplex PCR; TCRdb's copy has only in-frame clones and leaves some out. Of roughly 61,000 clones in the sample, more than 80% are singletons; the top ten hold roughly 0.9%. The specimen comprised peripheral blood, sampled in the first trimester of pregnancy. The gene calls are TRBV27 and TRBJ1-6; TRBD1 agrees at 7 bases. The source is a female donor in good health, enrolled as a control in a pregnancy study. The CDR3 sequence: CASSLSPGGRDSPLHF. Written as DNA, the CDR3 is TGTGCCAGCAGTTTATCTCCAGGGGGTAGGGATTCACCCCTCCACTTT.